This section outlines one T cell receptor beta chain sequence together with its context. Produced via immunoSEQ multiplex PCR; TCRdb's table is partial and in-frame only. The table lists tens of thousands of clones, more than 70% of them singletons. V dropped 5 bases and J dropped 3; count of bases not matched to a gene: 8. The CDR3 runs 17 residues. The germline V gene has CDR1 SEHNR and CDR2 FQNEAQ (reference sequence). The data were obtained in a study of T cell clones after liver transplantation. On the study more broadly: Three of the eight recipients were HCV-positive; the rest had non-autoimmune, non-viral transplant indications.

Thawed unstimulated PBMCs were FACS-sorted by CD3, CD4 and CD8 into two populations. The sample was CD4+ T cells from blood, taken at the 22-month timepoint. This TCR was sampled from a human patient who received a liver transplant. Some T cells may be provided by the graft donor. This rearrangement joins TRBV7-9 to TRBJ2-2, with 11 bases fitting TRBD1. In nucleotides, the CDR3 is TGTGCCAGCAGCCTGGGACAGGGGGGAACACACACCGGGGAGCTGTTTTTT. Translating gives CASSLGQGGTHTGELFF.